The 22 T cell receptor beta chains given below trace back to one sample, sequenced in a study of blood T cell repertoires in COVID-19. Only in-frame clones appear in the TCRdb table, and some are missing; sequencing was by immunoSEQ multiplex PCR. Here the sample spans approximately 80,000 clones, about 91% being singletons. Sequencing input: peripheral blood. Receptors were obtained from a woman aged 80 or over with acute or convalescent COVID-19.

The J gene is TRBJ1-1, the V gene TRBV5-6; 7 bases fit TRBD1. Trimming at V came to 4 bases and at J to 7 bases, leaving 7 bases not matched to a gene. The germline gives CDR1 SGHDT, CDR2 YYEEEE. The CDR3 consists of 13 residues. CDR3 loop: CASSRTGRFEAFF. Here the CDR3 DNA reads TGTGCCAGCAGCCGGACAGGTCGATTTGAAGCTTTCTTT.

The rearrangement links TRBV3-1 (or the pseudogene TRBV3-2) to TRBJ2-7; D gene unclear. Germline CDR1 LGHDT, CDR2 YNNKEL (reference sequence). The CDR3 length is 12 residues. Trimming stripped 4 bases from V and 6 bases from J, with 10 bases between. The CDR3 spells CASSPNRGEQYF. In nucleotides, the CDR3 is TGTGCCAGCAGCCCTAATAGAGGCGAGCAGTACTTC.

The rearrangement joins TRBV3-1 (or the pseudogene TRBV3-2) to TRBJ2-3, with 12 bases aligning to TRBD2. Germline loops: CDR1 LGHDT, CDR2 YNNKEL (reference sequence). V trimming: 1 base; J trimming: 6 bases; junction bases outside the gene matches: 8. The CDR3 is 17 residues long. CDR3 sequence reads: CASSQATSGRPRDTQYF. Here the CDR3 DNA reads TGTGCCAGCAGCCAAGCGACTAGCGGGAGACCTAGGGATACGCAGTATTTT.

V gene TRBV6-5 combines with J gene TRBJ2-7; TRBD1 is a possible D gene (5 bases). Looked up from germline, CDR1 is MNHEY and CDR2 is SVGAGI. The CDR3 has 15 amino acids. Trimming shortened V by 2 bases and J by 0 bases, and 11 bases separated the two germline ends. The CDR3 DNA reads TGTGCCAGCAGTTACGGGGCGGTAAGCTCCTACGAGCAGTACTTC. Encoded protein: CASSYGAVSSYEQYF.

The rearrangement uses TRBV9 and TRBJ2-7; the match to TRBD2 covers 13 bases. V shed 3 bases and J 1 base; nucleotides not matched to a gene: 7. There are 17 residues in the CDR3. Germline V lookup: CDR1 SGDLS, CDR2 YYNGEE. The CDR3 nucleotides read TGTGCCAGCAGCGAAGGACTAGCGGGGGCCATTTCCTACGAGCAGTACTTC. As protein: CASSEGLAGAISYEQYF. The whole variable domain, remainder taken from reference TRBV9 and TRBJ2-7, is DSGVTQTPKHLITATGQRVTLRCSPRSGDLSVYWYQQSLDQGLQFLIQYYNGEERAKGNILERFSAQQFPDLHSELNLSSLELGDSALYFCASSEGLAGAISYEQYFGPGTRLTVT.

The J gene is TRBJ2-7, the V gene TRBV5-1; the match to TRBD2 covers 9 bases. V gave up 1 base and J gave up 2 bases; unmatched junction bases: 7. CDR1 and CDR2 from the germline V gene are SGHRS and YFSETQ. CDR3 length: 16 amino acids. Written as DNA, the CDR3 is TGCGCCAGCAGCTTGAATCTAGCGGGGAGTACCTACGAGCAGTACTTC. Residues: CASSLNLAGSTYEQYF.

The chain employs TRBV9 and TRBJ2-7, with 9 bases that match TRBD1. V lost 8 bases and J lost 2; bases outside the gene matches: 14. The length of the CDR3 is 16 residues. Germline V gene data show CDR1 as SGDLS and CDR2 as YYNGEE. The CDR3 region has the DNA TGTGCCAGTGCAGCGCGCCCCGGGACAGGGCCCTACGAGCAGTACTTC. It encodes CASAARPGTGPYEQYF.

This clone was picked up a small number of times. The chain employs TRBV30 and TRBJ1-6; D possibly corresponds to TRBD1 (6 bases). Germline V gene lookup returns CDR1 GTSNPN and CDR2 SVGIG (reference sequence). The V gene lost 2 bases and the J gene lost 3 bases, with 11 bases spanning the gap. The CDR3 is 15 residues long. As DNA, the CDR3 is TGTGCCTGGAGTAGCGGACAGAACTATAATTCACCCCTCCACTTT. The encoded protein is CAWSSGQNYNSPLHF.

V usage is TRBV25-1 and J usage is TRBJ2-1; D perhaps matches TRBD1 (7 bases). CDR1 MGHDK and CDR2 SYGVNS come from the germline V gene. Trimming removed 4 bases at V and 7 bases at J, with 20 bases between. The CDR3 consists of 16 residues. CDR3 in DNA: TGTGCCAGCAGTGCAGGGGGGCTAGCTAAGGGGAATGAGCAGTTCTTC. Protein: CASSAGGLAKGNEQFF.

This chain joins TRBV20-1 and TRBJ2-5; D gene ambiguous. Trimming removed 6 bases at V and 2 bases at J, with 4 bases between. The CDR3 is made up of 10 amino acids. Germline assignment: CDR1 DFQATT and CDR2 SNEGSKA (reference sequence). The DNA for the CDR3 is TGCAGTGCCCAACAAGAGACCCAGTACTTC. Its protein is CSAQQETQYF.

The J gene is TRBJ1-3, the V gene TRBV5-5; D remains unclear. Germline values: CDR1 SGHKS, CDR2 YYEKEE (reference sequence). The CDR3 consists of 14 residues. Trimming shortened V by 3 bases and J by 5 bases, and 12 bases separated the two germline ends. This chain's CDR3 is CASSSAAPRNTIYF. In DNA, the CDR3 is TGTGCCAGCAGCTCCGCGGCCCCTAGAAACACCATATATTTT.

The rearrangement uses TRBV5-6 and TRBJ1-5; no firm D call. Germline CDR1 is SGHDT and CDR2 is YYEEEE. The CDR3 consists of 13 residues. Trimming removed 1 base from V and 4 bases from J, with 6 bases in between. CDR3 sequence: CASSLQQNQPQHF. CDR3 in DNA: TGTGCCAGCAGCTTGCAACAGAATCAGCCCCAGCATTTT.

V gene TRBV24-1 combines with J gene TRBJ2-1; 10 bases align to TRBD2. The CDR3 totals 15 residues. The junction had 1 base not matched to a gene; V was cut back by 4 bases and J by 2 bases. CDR1 and CDR2 from the germline V gene are KGHDR and SFDVKD. CDR3 loop: CATSEAGGPYNEQFF. The CDR3 coding sequence is TGTGCCACCAGTGAAGCGGGAGGGCCCTACAATGAGCAGTTCTTC.

This chain's CDR3 is CSVEEGGATDTQYF. CDR3 DNA: TGCAGCGTTGAAGAAGGTGGAGCCACAGATACGCAGTATTTT. The chain couples TRBV29-1 to TRBJ2-3; D gene unclear. This CDR3 spans 14 amino acids. V lost 0 bases and J 2 bases, leaving 9 bases between the germline ends. The germline gives CDR1 SQVTM, CDR2 ANQGSEA.

The chain links TRBV6-5 to TRBJ1-2, with 8 positions matching TRBD1. The CDR3 has 15 amino acids. V dropped 6 bases and J dropped 5; count of bases not matched to a gene: 11. The germline CDR1 and CDR2 sequences are MNHEY and SVGAGI. The CDR3 sequence is CASSSPDRAVYGYTF. Written as DNA, the CDR3 is TGTGCCAGCAGCTCTCCGGACAGGGCAGTGTATGGCTACACCTTC.

This sequence joins TRBV30 and TRBJ2-7, with D possibly being TRBD2 (6 bases). This CDR3 has 13 residues. CDR1 and CDR2 from the germline V gene are GTSNPN and SVGIG (reference sequence). The germline V and J ends were trimmed by 3 bases and 0 bases, with 9 bases remaining between them. CDR3 nucleotides: TGTGCCTGGAGGGAGGGTCTCTCCTACGAGCAGTACTTC. Encoded protein: CAWREGLSYEQYF.

The chain carries TRBV18 and TRBJ2-1; 10 bases align to TRBD2. Germline-derived CDR1 and CDR2 are KGHSH and LQKENI. The CDR3 has 14 amino acids. J lost 9 bases, V lost 5 bases, and 7 bases had no gene match. CDR3 region: CASSKDIAGGEQFF. In DNA, the CDR3 is TGTGCCAGCTCAAAAGATATAGCGGGGGGTGAGCAGTTCTTC.

This chain links TRBV5-1 with TRBJ1-4; 11 bases line up with TRBD1. V shed 4 bases and J 7 bases; nucleotides not matched to a gene: 9. The CDR3 is 16 residues long. CDR1 and CDR2 (germline): SGHRS, YFSETQ. CDR3: CASSTTPGTGGEKLFF. Written as DNA, the CDR3 is TGCGCCAGCAGCACCACCCCTGGGACAGGGGGTGAAAAACTGTTTTTT.

The chain combines TRBV19 with TRBJ1-6, with 7 bases aligning to TRBD1. Germline CDR1 reads LNHDA; CDR2 reads SQIVND (reference sequence). The CDR3 has 14 amino acids. The V and J ends lost 6 bases and 7 bases, in that order; junction bases with no gene match: 6. CDR3 sequence: CASSRNRGNSPLHF. The DNA of the CDR3 is TGTGCCAGTAGCAGGAACAGGGGAAATTCACCCCTCCACTTT.

The chain uses TRBV19 and TRBJ2-5, with TRBD2 matching 9 bases. This CDR3 is built from 16 residues. The trim removed 3 bases at V and 1 base at J, leaving 6 bases unmatched. Germline assignment: CDR1 LNHDA and CDR2 SQIVND (reference sequence). The CDR3 protein is CASSMGSGGSQETQYF. The CDR3 DNA sequence: TGTGCCAGTAGTATGGGGAGCGGGGGGTCCCAAGAGACCCAGTACTTC.

The chain has TRBV7-2 and TRBJ2-2; 10 bases fit TRBD2. CDR1 and CDR2 from the germline V gene are SGHTA and FQGNSA. The junction had 3 bases not matched to a gene; V was cut back by 5 bases and J by 3 bases. This CDR3 comprises 15 residues. The CDR3 DNA follows: TGTGCCAGCAGCCCCCTAGCGGGAGACACCGGGGAGCTGTTTTTT. It is translated as CASSPLAGDTGELFF.

This clone was seen a few times. The rearrangement links TRBV13 to TRBJ2-1; 8 bases match TRBD1. The CDR3 totals 14 residues. Germline V lookup: CDR1 PRHDT, CDR2 FYEKMQ (reference sequence). After removal of 5 bases from V and 8 bases from J, the junction contained 8 bases not matched to a gene. The CDR3 loop reads CASSQDRVRDEQFF. The CDR3 DNA reads TGTGCCAGCAGCCAGGACAGGGTAAGGGATGAGCAGTTCTTC.